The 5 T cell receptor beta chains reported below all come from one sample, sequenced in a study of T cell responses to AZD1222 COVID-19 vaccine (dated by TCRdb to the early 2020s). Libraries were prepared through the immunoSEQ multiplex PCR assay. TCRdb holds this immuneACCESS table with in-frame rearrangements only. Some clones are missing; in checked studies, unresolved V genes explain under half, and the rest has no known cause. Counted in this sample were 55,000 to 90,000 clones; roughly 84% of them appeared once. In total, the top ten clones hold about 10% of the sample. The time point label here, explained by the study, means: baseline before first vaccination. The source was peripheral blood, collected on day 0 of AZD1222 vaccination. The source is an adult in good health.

CDR3 DNA sequence: TGTGCCAGCCTGGAAAGGGGGAACACTGAAGCTTTCTTT. Translation: CASLERGNTEAFF. The rearrangement joins TRBV6-6 to TRBJ1-1, with D possibly matching TRBD1 (5 bases). V was trimmed by 8 bases and J by 1 base, leaving 11 bases between them. CDR1 and CDR2 from the germline V gene are MNHNY and SVGAGI (reference sequence). The CDR3 is 13 amino acids.

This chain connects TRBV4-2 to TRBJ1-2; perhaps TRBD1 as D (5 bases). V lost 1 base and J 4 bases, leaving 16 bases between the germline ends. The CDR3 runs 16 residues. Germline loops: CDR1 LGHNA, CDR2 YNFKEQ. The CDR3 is CASSQGTPGIFYGYTF. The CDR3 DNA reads TGTGCCAGCAGCCAAGGCACTCCAGGGATATTCTATGGCTACACCTTC.

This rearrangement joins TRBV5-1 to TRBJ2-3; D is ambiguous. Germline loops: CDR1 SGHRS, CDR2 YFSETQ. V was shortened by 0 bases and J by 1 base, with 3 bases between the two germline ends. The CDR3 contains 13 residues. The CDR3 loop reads CASSLVGTDTQYF. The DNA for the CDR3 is TGCGCCAGCAGCTTGGTTGGCACAGATACGCAGTATTTT.

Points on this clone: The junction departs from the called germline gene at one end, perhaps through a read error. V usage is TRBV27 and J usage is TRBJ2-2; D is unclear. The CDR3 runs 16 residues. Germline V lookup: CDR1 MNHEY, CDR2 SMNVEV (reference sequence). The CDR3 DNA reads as TGTGCCAGCGGTTTGGGTGCAGGCCTGAGTACCGGGGAGCTGTTTTTT. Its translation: CASGLGAGLSTGELFF.

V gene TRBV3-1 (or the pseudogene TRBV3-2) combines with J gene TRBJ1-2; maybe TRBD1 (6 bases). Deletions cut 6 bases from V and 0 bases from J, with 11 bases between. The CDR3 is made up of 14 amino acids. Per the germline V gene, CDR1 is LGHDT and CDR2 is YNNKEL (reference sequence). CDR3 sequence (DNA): TGTGCCAGCAGTCCGGACAGTGCTAACTATGGCTACACCTTC. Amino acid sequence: CASSPDSANYGYTF.